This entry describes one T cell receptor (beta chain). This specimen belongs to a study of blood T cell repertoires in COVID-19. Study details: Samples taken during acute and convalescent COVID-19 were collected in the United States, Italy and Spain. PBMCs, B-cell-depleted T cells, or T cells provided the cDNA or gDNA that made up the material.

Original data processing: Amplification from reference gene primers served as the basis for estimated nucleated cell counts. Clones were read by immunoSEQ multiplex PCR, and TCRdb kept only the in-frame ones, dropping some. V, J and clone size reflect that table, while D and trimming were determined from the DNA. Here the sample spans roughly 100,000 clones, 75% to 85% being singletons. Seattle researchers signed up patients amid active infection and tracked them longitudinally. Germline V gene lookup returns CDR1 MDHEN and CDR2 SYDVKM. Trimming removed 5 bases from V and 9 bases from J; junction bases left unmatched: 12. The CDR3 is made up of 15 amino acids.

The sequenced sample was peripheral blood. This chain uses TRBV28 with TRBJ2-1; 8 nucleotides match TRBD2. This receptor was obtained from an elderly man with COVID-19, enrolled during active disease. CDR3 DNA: TGTGCCAGCAGTATTAGCGGGAAAGCCGGAGTTGAGCAGTTCTTC. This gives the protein CASSISGKAGVEQFF.